This entry describes one T cell receptor beta chain. The target antigen is unknown. The data stem from a study of T cells expressing NK-cell markers. Across the study: Sorted CD3+CD56+NKG2C+, CD3+CD56+NKG2C- and CD3+CD56-NKG2C+ T cells supplied TCR beta repertoires.

The CDR3 runs to 14 residues. Germline lookup yields CDR1 DFQATT and CDR2 SNEGSKA (reference sequence). Whole-study results and caveats: Dominant NKG2C+ clonotypes accounted for 1.0-7.0% of CD8+ T cells in about 6 donors.

From its re-call of the 5' RACE reads, TCRdb lists each CDR3 protein once, without DNA. This table lists around 100,000 distinct CDR3 sequences. Sequencing input: blood T cells: a sorted CD56 or NKG2C T cell subset, CD4+ or CD8+ T cells, or bulk PBMC T cells (not recorded which). The V and J genes are TRBV20-1 and TRBJ2-3; TCRdb selects TRBD1, and the lack of DNA leaves this call unchecked. The receptor was derived from a woman between 18 and 69 years old in good health. The chain's CDR3 is CSAPRDSLTDTQYF.